This TCR beta chain was identified during a study of blood T cell repertoires in COVID-19. Study overall: COVID-19 samples collected from the United States, Italy and Spain covered acute and convalescent phases. From T cells, B-cell-depleted T cells, or PBMCs came the material, which was cDNA or gDNA.

Original handling: Estimation of nucleated cell counts relied on the amplification of reference gene primers. Profiling relied on immunoSEQ multiplex PCR, and the TCRdb table lists in-frame clones only, not all of them. V and J calls and clone size come straight from that table; D and trimming were deduced from the DNA. The sample yields under 150,000 clones, 75% to 90% seen once. This CDR3 contains 16 residues. The J segment lost 4 bases and the V segment lost 2 bases, leaving 5 bases of the junction unmatched. CDR1 is WSHSY and CDR2 is SAAADI in the germline V gene. The sequencing input was peripheral blood. The TCR comes from a human donor in a cohort sampled during active COVID-19. This chain uses TRBV10-2 with TRBJ2-2; TRBD1 matches 9 bases. CDR3 protein: CASSEGTGRSTGELFF. The CDR3 bases are TGCGCCAGCAGTGAGGGGACAGGGAGGAGCACCGGGGAGCTGTTTTTT.